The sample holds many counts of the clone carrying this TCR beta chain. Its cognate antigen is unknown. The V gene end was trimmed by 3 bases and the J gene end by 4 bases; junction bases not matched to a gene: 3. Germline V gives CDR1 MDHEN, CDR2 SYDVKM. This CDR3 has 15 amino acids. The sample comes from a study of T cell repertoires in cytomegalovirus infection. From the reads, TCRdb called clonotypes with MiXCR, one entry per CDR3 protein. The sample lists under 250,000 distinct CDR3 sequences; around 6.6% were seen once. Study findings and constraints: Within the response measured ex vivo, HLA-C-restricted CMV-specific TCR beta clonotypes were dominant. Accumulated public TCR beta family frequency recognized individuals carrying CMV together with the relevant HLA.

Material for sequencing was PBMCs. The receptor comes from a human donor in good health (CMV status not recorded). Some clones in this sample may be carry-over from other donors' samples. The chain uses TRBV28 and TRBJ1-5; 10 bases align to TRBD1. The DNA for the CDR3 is TGTGCCAGCAGTTTCGGGACAGGGGAGAATCAGCCCCAGCATTTT. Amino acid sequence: CASSFGTGENQPQHF.